The source of this T cell receptor (beta chain) is a study of memory CD4+ T cells and cytomegalovirus serostatus. Trimming left V 1 base short and J 1 base short, with 10 bases between. Germline CDR1 SEHNR, CDR2 FQNEAQ (reference sequence). CDR3 length equals 15 residues. This clone appeared once. Single viable CD3+CD4+CD8-CD45RO+ cells were sorted as the memory CD4+ T cells. After thawing, CD4+ T cells were positively selected. Sequencing used immunoSEQ multiplex PCR; TCRdb keeps in-frame clones, though not all of them. The data contain fewer than 35,000 clones, around 80% of them singletons. This TCR was recovered from an adult in good health and CMV-seronegative. Source material: memory CD4+ T cells from blood. The rearrangement joins TRBV7-9 to TRBJ1-1, with TRBD1 as a possible D gene (5 bases). Written as DNA, the CDR3 is TGTGCCAGCAGCTTAGGCTTTACAGGGAACACTGAAGCTTTCTTT. It encodes CASSLGFTGNTEAFF. Using reference TRBV7-9 and TRBJ1-1 for the parts outside the CDR3, the full variable domain is DTGVSQNPRHKITKRGQNVTFRCDPISEHNRLYWYRQTLGQGPEFLTYFQNEAQLEKSRLLSDRFSAERPKGSFSTLEIQRTEQGDSAMYLCASSLGFTGNTEAFFGQGTRLTVV.